The rows below give T cell receptor beta chains drawn from one sample of a study of blood T cell repertoires in COVID-19. This table comes from immunoSEQ multiplex PCR, and its TCRdb copy is limited to in-frame clones, with some not included. The sample holds some 80,000 clones, 79% seen once. The sequencing input was peripheral blood. All receptors come from a woman older than 75 with active or convalescent COVID-19. CDR3s include the opening cysteine and the closing phenylalanine or tryptophan. A D gene is named only where the DNA matches it firmly. A row's size may be missing; if present it is once, few, many or a size class.

size: NA; D: NA; V: TRBV27; J: TRBJ2-6; CDR3: CASSLPLMAAGANVLTF; DNA: TGTGCCAGCAGTTTACCCCTGATGGCGGCTGGGGCCAACGTCCTGACTTTC
size: NA; D: TRBD1; V: TRBV27; J: TRBJ2-7; CDR3: CASGPWDSDEQYF; DNA: TGTGCCAGCGGACCCTGGGACAGCGACGAGCAGTACTTC
size: NA; D: NA; V: TRBV7-8; J: TRBJ2-1; CDR3: CASSLDGQFNEQFF; DNA: TGTGCCAGCAGCTTAGACGGACAGTTCAATGAGCAGTTCTTC
size: NA; D: NA; V: TRBV6-2/TRBV6-3; J: TRBJ2-1; CDR3: CASSYGLAAYGEQFF; DNA: TGTGCCAGCAGTTACGGGTTAGCGGCCTATGGTGAGCAGTTCTTC
size: once; D: NA; V: TRBV5-6; J: TRBJ1-1; CDR3: CASSWPEGANTEAFF; DNA: TGTGCCAGCAGCTGGCCCGAGGGAGCTAACACTGAAGCTTTCTTT
size: NA; D: NA; V: TRBV2; J: TRBJ1-5; CDR3: CASMKNSLYSNQPQHF; DNA: TGTGCCAGCATGAAGAACAGTCTTTATAGCAATCAGCCCCAGCATTTT
size: NA; D: TRBD1; V: TRBV7-8; J: TRBJ1-1; CDR3: CASSPRIRDRVLNTEAFF; DNA: TGTGCCAGCAGCCCCCGTATCCGGGACAGGGTATTGAACACTGAAGCTTTCTTT
size: NA; D: TRBD1; V: TRBV18; J: TRBJ2-2; CDR3: CASSPIDRGTGELFF; DNA: TGTGCCAGCTCACCAATAGACAGGGGGACCGGGGAGCTGTTTTTT
size: NA; D: TRBD2; V: TRBV15; J: TRBJ2-2; CDR3: CATSSRLAIGELFF; DNA: TGTGCCACCAGCAGCAGACTAGCAATCGGGGAGCTGTTTTTT
size: NA; D: TRBD1; V: TRBV28; J: TRBJ1-6; CDR3: CASSLPGTATLPLHF; DNA: TGTGCCAGCAGTTTGCCTGGGACAGCCACTTTACCCCTCCACTTT
size: NA; D: TRBD1; V: TRBV28; J: TRBJ1-2; CDR3: CASSLTGGNYGYTF; DNA: TGTGCCAGCAGTTTGACAGGGGGAAACTATGGCTACACCTTC
size: NA; D: TRBD1; V: TRBV5-1; J: TRBJ2-3; CDR3: CASRAGTGASGDTQYF; DNA: TGCGCCAGCAGGGCCGGGACAGGGGCGAGTGGAGATACGCAGTATTTT
size: NA; D: NA; V: TRBV7-9; J: TRBJ2-7; CDR3: CASSPYLGEQYF; DNA: TGTGCCAGCAGCCCCTATCTTGGCGAGCAGTACTTC
size: NA; D: TRBD1; V: TRBV28; J: TRBJ2-7; CDR3: CASSSTGVYEQYF; DNA: TGTGCCAGCAGTTCAACAGGGGTCTACGAGCAGTACTTC
size: NA; D: NA; V: TRBV21-1; J: TRBJ1-2; CDR3: CASSKVPFGYTF; DNA: TGTGCCAGCAGCAAAGTTCCATTTGGCTACACCTTC
size: NA; D: TRBD2; V: TRBV6-6; J: TRBJ2-1; CDR3: CASRPTTSGVHNEQFF; DNA: TGTGCCAGCAGGCCCACCACTAGCGGGGTCCACAATGAGCAGTTCTTC
size: once; D: TRBD2; V: TRBV5-1; J: TRBJ2-1; CDR3: CASSLEGSSGRARVEQFF; DNA: TGCGCCAGCAGCTTGGAGGGGTCTAGCGGGAGGGCCCGAGTTGAGCAGTTCTTC
size: NA; D: NA; V: TRBV14; J: TRBJ1-2; CDR3: CASSQGGSSRGYTF; DNA: TGTGCCAGCAGCCAAGGAGGCTCGTCGAGGGGCTACACCTTC
size: NA; D: TRBD1; V: TRBV6-5; J: TRBJ1-2; CDR3: CAFRKTGFYGYTF; DNA: TGTGCCTTCCGGAAGACAGGGTTCTATGGCTACACCTTC
size: NA; D: NA; V: TRBV7-9; J: TRBJ1-4; CDR3: CASSTSGFNEKLFF; DNA: TGTGCCAGCAGCACATCTGGCTTCAATGAAAAACTGTTTTTT
size: NA; D: TRBD2; V: TRBV9; J: TRBJ2-1; CDR3: CASSVELAGVNEQFF; DNA: TGTGCCAGCAGCGTAGAGCTAGCGGGAGTTAATGAGCAGTTCTTC
size: NA; D: TRBD2; V: TRBV18; J: TRBJ2-1; CDR3: CASSSGLAGGNEQFF; DNA: TGTGCCAGCTCATCGGGACTAGCGGGAGGGAATGAGCAGTTCTTC
size: NA; D: NA; V: TRBV11-2; J: TRBJ2-1; CDR3: CASTSITGENNEQFF; DNA: TGTGCCAGCACCTCTATAACCGGGGAGAACAATGAGCAGTTCTTC
size: once; D: NA; V: TRBV19; J: TRBJ2-1; CDR3: CASRTKHPSGVGSYNEQFF; DNA: TGTGCCAGTCGCACCAAACACCCGTCGGGGGTGGGTTCCTACAATGAGCAGTTCTTC
size: NA; D: TRBD1; V: TRBV6-1; J: TRBJ1-1; CDR3: CASSGRDRRFGTEAFF; DNA: TGTGCCAGCAGTGGCCGGGACAGGAGGTTCGGCACTGAAGCTTTCTTT
size: NA; D: TRBD1; V: TRBV4-3; J: TRBJ1-4; CDR3: CASSPGTATNEKLFF; DNA: TGCGCCAGCAGCCCGGGGACAGCAACTAATGAAAAACTGTTTTTT
size: NA; D: TRBD1; V: TRBV14; J: TRBJ1-5; CDR3: CASSHRPQGFVYNQPQHF; DNA: TGTGCCAGCAGCCATAGACCACAGGGGTTTGTTTATAATCAGCCCCAGCATTTT
size: NA; D: NA; V: TRBV4-3; J: TRBJ2-2; CDR3: CASSQYDRGELFF; DNA: TGCGCCAGCAGCCAATACGACAGAGGGGAGCTGTTTTTT
size: NA; D: NA; V: TRBV6-1; J: TRBJ2-5; CDR3: CASSEGLKKETQYF; DNA: TGTGCCAGCAGTGAGGGACTTAAAAAAGAGACCCAGTACTTC
size: NA; D: NA; V: TRBV3-1/TRBV3-2; J: TRBJ1-1; CDR3: CASSSGSGIEAFF; DNA: TGTGCCAGCAGCTCGGGGTCGGGTATTGAAGCTTTCTTT
size: NA; D: TRBD2; V: TRBV3-1/TRBV3-2; J: TRBJ2-1; CDR3: CASSPGGLAGANEQFF; DNA: TGTGCCAGCAGCCCCGGCGGACTAGCAGGTGCCAATGAGCAGTTCTTC
size: few; D: NA; V: TRBV4-2; J: TRBJ1-5; CDR3: CASSQDAGGNQPQHF; DNA: TGTGCCAGCAGCCAAGATGCGGGGGGCAATCAGCCCCAGCATTTT